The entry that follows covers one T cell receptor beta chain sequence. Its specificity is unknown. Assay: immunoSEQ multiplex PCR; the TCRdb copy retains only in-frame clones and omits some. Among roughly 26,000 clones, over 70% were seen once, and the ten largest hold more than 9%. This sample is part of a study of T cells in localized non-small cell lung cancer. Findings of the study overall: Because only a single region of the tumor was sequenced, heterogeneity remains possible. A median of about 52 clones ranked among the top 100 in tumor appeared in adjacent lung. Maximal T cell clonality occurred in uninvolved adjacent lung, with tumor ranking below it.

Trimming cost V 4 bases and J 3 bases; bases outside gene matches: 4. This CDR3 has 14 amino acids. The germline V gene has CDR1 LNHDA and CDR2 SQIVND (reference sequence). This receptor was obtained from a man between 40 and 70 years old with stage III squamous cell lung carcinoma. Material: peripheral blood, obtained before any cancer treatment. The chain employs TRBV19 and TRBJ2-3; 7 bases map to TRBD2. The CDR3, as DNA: TGTGCCAGTAGTAAAGGCGGGAGTACAGATACGCAGTATTTT. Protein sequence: CASSKGGSTDTQYF.